This TCR beta chain is drawn from a study of T cells and copy number aberrations in small-cell lung cancer (dated by TCRdb to the early 2020s). At the level of the whole study: Whole-exome sequencing of the same tumor regions was paired with TCR repertoire sequencing so that T cell metrics could be related to mutations and copy number aberrations. Tumor TCR data were available for over 16 patients, and under 15 patients had TCR data from both tumor and normal tissue.

Donors were patients with limited-stage small-cell lung cancer who underwent surgical resection in Hangzhou, China, between about 2008 and 2020. Every donor underwent upfront surgery with no preoperative chemotherapy or radiotherapy, and no donor received immunotherapy either before or after surgery. In the sequenced cohort of roughly 19 patients, every patient was either a smoker or a heavy second-hand smoker. Three regions were collected from each tumor FFPE block by a grid approach so that spatial heterogeneity of the primary tumors was represented. Tumor regions were macrodissected to enrich malignant cells, and only regions expected to yield at least 150 ng DNA were selected. To characterize heterogeneity of the T cell repertoire, the study applied multi-region TCR-beta sequencing to resected limited-stage small-cell lung cancers and to tumor-adjacent lung tissue. The AllPrep DNA/RNA FFPE Kit (Qiagen) was used to extract genomic DNA from FFPE tissue.

The germline V gene yields SGHAT for CDR1 and FQNNGV for CDR2. The CDR3 covers 15 residues, taking in both the cysteine and the phenylalanine. Of the read, only the CDR3 DNA is kept; its 45 bases are in frame from base 1. Here V drops 0 bases and J drops 4 bases, and the junction holds 5 bases not matched to any gene. Using multiplexed V- and J-gene primers, the immunoSEQ hsTCRB Kit amplified TCR-beta CDR3 regions from genomic DNA. Unique DNA barcodes were added in a second PCR, and the samples were pooled together with one negative control and one positive control. Pooled TCR-beta libraries were sequenced on an Illumina MiSeq with a 150-cycle paired-end protocol. Regarding the original processing steps: Raw sequencing data were processed by Adaptive Biotechnologies into a report with normalized, annotated TCR-beta repertoires. To compute T-cell density, TCR-beta templates were normalized to usable DNA, with usable DNA estimated through amplification of housekeeping genes. Richness counted unique rearrangements, and clonality was defined as 1 minus Pielou's evenness. The Jaccard index, the Morisita overlap index, and the proportion of shared top-20 clonotypes were used to quantify intratumor TCR heterogeneity between regions. TCRdb mirrors the immuneACCESS table, restricted to in-frame sequences. Some clones are absent from its copies; in checked studies, under half trace to an unresolved V gene, and the reason for the others is unknown. V and J calls and clone size come straight from that table; D and trimming were deduced from the DNA. Counted in this sample were some 1,300 clones; about 85% of them appeared once. The ten biggest clones cover about 5% of the sample.

Summary of the overall study and its limitations: All specimens were formalin-fixed paraffin-embedded tissue, which is known to introduce sequencing artifacts. Compared with adjacent lung tissue, tumors showed lower T-cell density, richness and clonality, although the density difference was not significant. The TCR repertoire was highly heterogeneous across regions: roughly 79.9-98% of clones were restricted to a single region, a lower overlap than in localized NSCLC. Tumor T-cell density, richness and clonality were negatively correlated with higher copy number aberration burden. Because surgical resection is uncommon in small-cell lung cancer, the study was limited by a small sample size, and the findings need validation.

This clone occurred once. No antigen is known for it. Base qualities are not provided; no much larger clone lies one nucleotide away. The source material was tumor tissue. The chain couples TRBV11-2 to TRBJ2-5; TRBD1 lines up with 7 middle nucleotides. This TCR was sampled from a woman between 50 and 59 years old with small cell lung cancer. The CDR3 here reads CASSLEQGYGETQYF. The bases read TGTGCCAGCAGCTTAGAACAGGGGTATGGAGAGACCCAGTACTTC.